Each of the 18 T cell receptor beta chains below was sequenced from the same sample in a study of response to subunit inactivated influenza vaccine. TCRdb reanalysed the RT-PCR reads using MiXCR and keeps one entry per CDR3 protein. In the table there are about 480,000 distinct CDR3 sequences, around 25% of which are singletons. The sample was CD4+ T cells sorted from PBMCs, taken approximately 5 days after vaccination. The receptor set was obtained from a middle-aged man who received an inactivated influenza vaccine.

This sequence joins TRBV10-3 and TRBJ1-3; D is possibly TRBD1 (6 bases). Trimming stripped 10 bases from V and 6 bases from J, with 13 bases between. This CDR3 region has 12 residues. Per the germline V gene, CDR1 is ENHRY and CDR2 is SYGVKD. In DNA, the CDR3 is TGTGCCACCAGGGGCTCGGAAAACACCATATATTTT. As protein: CATRGSENTIYF.

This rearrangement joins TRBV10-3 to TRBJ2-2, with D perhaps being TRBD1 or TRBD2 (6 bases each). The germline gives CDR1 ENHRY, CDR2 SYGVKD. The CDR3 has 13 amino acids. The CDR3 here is CAIGGKHTGELFF. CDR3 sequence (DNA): TGTGCAATCGGGGGCAAGCACACCGGGGAGCTGTTTTTT.

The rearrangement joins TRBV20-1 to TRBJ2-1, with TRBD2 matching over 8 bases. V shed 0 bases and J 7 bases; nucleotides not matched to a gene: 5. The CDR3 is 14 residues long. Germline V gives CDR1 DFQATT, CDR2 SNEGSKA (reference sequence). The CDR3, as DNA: TGCAGTGCTAGAGACGGGGGGGGTGTGAATGAGCAGTTCTTC. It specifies CSARDGGGVNEQFF.

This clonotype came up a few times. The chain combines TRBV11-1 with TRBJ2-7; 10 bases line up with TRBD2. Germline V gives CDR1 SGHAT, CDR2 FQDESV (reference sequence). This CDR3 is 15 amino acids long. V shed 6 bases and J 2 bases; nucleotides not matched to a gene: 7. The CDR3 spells CASSMVLAGAYEQYF. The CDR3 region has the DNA TGTGCCAGCAGTATGGTGCTAGCGGGAGCCTACGAGCAGTACTTC. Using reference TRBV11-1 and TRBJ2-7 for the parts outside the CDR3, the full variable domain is EAEVAQSPRYKITEKSQAVAFWCDPISGHATLYWYRQILGQGPELLVQFQDESVVDDSQLPKDRFSAERLKGVDSTLKIQPAELGDSAMYLCASSMVLAGAYEQYFGPGTRLTVT.

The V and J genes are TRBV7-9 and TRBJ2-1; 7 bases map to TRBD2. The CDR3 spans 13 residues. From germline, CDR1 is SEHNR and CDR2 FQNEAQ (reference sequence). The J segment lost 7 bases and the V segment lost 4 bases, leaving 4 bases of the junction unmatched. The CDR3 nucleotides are TGTGCCAGCAGCTCGTGGGAGGGGAATGAGCAGTTCTTC. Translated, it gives CASSSWEGNEQFF.

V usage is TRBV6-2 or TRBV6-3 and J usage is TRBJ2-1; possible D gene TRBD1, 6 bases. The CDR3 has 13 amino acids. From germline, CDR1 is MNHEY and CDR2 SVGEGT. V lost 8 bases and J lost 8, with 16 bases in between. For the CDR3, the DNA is TGTGCCAGCTTCTCAGGGGAATTCGATGAGCAGTTCTTC. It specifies CASFSGEFDEQFF.

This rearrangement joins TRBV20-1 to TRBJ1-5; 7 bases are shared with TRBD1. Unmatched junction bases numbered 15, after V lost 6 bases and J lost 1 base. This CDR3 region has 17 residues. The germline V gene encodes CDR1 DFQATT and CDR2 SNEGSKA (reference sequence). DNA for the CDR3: TGCAGTGCCGAACCTGCTCGACAGGGATGGAGCAATCAGCCCCAGCATTTT. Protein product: CSAEPARQGWSNQPQHF.

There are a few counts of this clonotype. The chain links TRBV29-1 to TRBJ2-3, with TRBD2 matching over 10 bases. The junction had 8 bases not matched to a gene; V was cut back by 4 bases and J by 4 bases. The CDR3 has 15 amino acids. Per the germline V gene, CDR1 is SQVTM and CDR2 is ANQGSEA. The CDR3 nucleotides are TGCAGCGTTGGTCGACTAGCGGGCGTACCAGATACGCAGTATTTT. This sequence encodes CSVGRLAGVPDTQYF.

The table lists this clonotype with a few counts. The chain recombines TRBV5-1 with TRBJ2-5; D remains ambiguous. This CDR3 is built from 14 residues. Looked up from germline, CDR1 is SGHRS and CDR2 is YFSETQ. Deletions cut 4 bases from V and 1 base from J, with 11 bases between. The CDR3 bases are TGCGCCAGCAGCGCAAAGGACGGCCAAGAGACCCAGTACTTC. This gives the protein CASSAKDGQETQYF.

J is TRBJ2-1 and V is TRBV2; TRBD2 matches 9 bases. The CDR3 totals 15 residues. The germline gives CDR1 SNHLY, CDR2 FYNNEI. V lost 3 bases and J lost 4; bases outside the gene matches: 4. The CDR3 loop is CASSDRLAAYNEQFF. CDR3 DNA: TGTGCCAGCAGTGACCGACTAGCGGCATACAATGAGCAGTTCTTC.

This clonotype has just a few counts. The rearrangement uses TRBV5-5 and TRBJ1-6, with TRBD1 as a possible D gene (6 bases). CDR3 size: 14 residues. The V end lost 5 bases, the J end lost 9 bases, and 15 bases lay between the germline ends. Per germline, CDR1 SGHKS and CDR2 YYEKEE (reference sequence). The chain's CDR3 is CASSQTGYRSPLHF. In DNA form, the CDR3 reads TGTGCCAGCAGTCAAACAGGGTACCGTTCACCCCTCCACTTT. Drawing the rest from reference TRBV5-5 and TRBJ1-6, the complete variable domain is DAGVTQSPTHLIKTRGQQVTLRCSPISGHKSVSWYQQVLGQGPQFIFQYYEKEERGRGNFPDRFSARQFPNYSSELNVNALLLGDSALYLCASSQTGYRSPLHFGNGTRLTVT.

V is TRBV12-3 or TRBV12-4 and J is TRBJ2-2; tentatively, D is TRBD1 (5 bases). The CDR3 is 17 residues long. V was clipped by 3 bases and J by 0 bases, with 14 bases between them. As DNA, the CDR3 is TGTGCCAGCAGTTTGACAGTTAGACTTACGAACACCGGGGAGCTGTTTTTT. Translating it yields CASSLTVRLTNTGELFF.

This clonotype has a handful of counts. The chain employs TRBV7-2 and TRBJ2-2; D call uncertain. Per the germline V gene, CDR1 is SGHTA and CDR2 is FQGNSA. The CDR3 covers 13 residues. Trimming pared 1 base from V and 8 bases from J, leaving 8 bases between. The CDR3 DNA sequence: TGTGCCAGCAGCTTAGTGGCGTGGGGGGAGCTGTTTTTT. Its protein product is CASSLVAWGELFF.

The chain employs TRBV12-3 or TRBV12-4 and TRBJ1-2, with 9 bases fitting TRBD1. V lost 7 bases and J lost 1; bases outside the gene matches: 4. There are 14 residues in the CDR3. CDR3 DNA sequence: TGTGCCAGCACCCCGACAGGGGGTAACTATGGCTACACCTTC. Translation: CASTPTGGNYGYTF.

CDR3 loop: CASSITLETQYF. CDR3 sequence (DNA): TGTGCCAGCAGTATAACGTTGGAGACCCAGTACTTC. The gene calls are TRBV28 and TRBJ2-5, with D hard to call. CDR3 length: 12 residues. Germline V CDR1 and CDR2: MDHEN, SYDVKM. Trimming pared 5 bases from V and 5 bases from J, leaving 9 bases between. Full variable domain (remainder filled in from reference TRBV28 and TRBJ2-5): DVKVTQSSRYLVKRTGEKVFLECVQDMDHENMFWYRQDPGLGLRLIYFSYDVKMKEKGDIPEGYSVSREKKERFSLILESASTNQTSMYLCASSITLETQYFGPGTRLLVL.

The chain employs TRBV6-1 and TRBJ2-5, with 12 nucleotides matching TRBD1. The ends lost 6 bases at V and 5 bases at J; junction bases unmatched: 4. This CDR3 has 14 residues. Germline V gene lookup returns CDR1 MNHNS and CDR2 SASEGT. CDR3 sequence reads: CASRGDRGLETQYF. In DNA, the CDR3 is TGTGCCAGCAGGGGGGACAGGGGGCTTGAGACCCAGTACTTC.

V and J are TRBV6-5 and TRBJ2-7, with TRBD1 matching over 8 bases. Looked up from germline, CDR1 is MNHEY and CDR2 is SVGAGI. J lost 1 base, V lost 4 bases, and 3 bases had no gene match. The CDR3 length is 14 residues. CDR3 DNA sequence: TGTGCCAGCAGTTCGGACAGGGTTTCCTACGAGCAGTACTTC. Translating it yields CASSSDRVSYEQYF.

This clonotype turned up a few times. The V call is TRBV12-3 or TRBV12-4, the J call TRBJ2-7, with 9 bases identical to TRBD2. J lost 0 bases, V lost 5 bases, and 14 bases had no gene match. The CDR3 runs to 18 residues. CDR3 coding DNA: TGTGCCAGCAGTCTACAGGGTGGGCTAGCGGGGAACTCCTACGAGCAGTACTTC. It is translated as CASSLQGGLAGNSYEQYF.